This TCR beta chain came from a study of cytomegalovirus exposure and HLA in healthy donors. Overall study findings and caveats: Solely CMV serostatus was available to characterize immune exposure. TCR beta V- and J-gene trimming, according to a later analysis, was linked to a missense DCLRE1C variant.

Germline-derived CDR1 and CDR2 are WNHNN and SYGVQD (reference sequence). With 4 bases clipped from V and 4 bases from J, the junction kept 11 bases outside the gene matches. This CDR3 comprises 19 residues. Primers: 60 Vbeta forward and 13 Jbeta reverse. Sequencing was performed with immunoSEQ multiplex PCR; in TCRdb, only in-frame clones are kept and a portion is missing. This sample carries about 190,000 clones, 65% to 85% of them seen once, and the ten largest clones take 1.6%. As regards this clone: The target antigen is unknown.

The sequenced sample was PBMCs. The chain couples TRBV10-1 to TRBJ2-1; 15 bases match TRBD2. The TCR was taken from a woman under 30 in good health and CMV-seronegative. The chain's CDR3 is CASSGSIGTSGGKYNEQFF. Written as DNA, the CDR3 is TGCGCCAGCAGTGGGTCGATTGGGACTAGCGGGGGGAAGTACAATGAGCAGTTCTTC.